This T cell receptor (beta chain) was identified in a study of blood T cells in healthy people across ages. Study in general: Researchers report that template switching captured about one barcoded beta molecule per two T cells.

PCR was performed a second time for roughly 6 to 12 cycles using a sample-barcoded 5' primer and a J-beta primer mix. TCRdb reprocessed the 5' RACE reads via MiXCR and lists one record per CDR3 protein. The profile shows approximately 780,000 distinct CDR3 sequences, roughly 25% of them singletons. This clonotype was counted a few times. Its antigen is still unknown. General study points: Significant beta diversity loss was already apparent by age roughly 44, declining roughly linearly. A strong correlation between TCR beta diversity and naive T cell percentage was seen.

Trimming cost V 7 bases and J 0 bases, with 13 bases left between them. The CDR3 totals 14 residues. Per the germline V gene, CDR1 is SQVTM and CDR2 is ANQGSEA. These data are also associated with another study on T cells of mothers and their children. This second report adds: A slight, non-significant increase in overlap was found for related mother-child pairs relative to unrelated pairs.

Sequenced input: blood. The TCR was taken from a boy younger than 18 in good health. J is TRBJ2-4 and V is TRBV29-1; D is ambiguous. CDR3 amino acids: CSASDHLAKNIQYF. CDR3 nucleotides: TGCAGCGCCTCGGATCATCTAGCCAAAAACATTCAGTACTTC.